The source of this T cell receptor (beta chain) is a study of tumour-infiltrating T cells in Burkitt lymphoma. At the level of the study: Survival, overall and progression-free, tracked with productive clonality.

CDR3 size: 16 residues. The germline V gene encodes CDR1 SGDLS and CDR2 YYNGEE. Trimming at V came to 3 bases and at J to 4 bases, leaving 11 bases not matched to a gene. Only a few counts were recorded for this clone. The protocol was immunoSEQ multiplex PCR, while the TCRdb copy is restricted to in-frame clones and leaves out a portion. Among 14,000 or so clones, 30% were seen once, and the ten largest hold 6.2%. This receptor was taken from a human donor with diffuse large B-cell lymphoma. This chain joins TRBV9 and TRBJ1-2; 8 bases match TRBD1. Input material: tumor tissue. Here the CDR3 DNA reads TGTGCCAGCAGCGCGCCAATCAGGGGGCTTGGCTATGGCTACACCTTC. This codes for CASSAPIRGLGYGYTF.